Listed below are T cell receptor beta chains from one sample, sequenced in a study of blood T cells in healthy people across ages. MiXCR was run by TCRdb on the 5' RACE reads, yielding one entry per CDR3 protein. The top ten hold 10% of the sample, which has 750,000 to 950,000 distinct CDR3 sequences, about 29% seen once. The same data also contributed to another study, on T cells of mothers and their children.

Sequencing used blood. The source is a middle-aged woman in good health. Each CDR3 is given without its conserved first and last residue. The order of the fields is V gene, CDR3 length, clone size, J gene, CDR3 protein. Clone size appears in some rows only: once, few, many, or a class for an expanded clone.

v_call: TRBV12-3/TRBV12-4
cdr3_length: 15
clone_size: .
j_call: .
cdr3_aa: ASSLGIGAISSYEQY

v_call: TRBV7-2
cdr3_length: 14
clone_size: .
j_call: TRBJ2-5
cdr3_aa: ASSLGLAGGQGTQY

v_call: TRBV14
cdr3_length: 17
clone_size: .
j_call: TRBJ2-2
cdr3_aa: ASSQDRLGGLRNTGELF

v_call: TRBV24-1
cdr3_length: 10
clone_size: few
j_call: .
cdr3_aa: ATSAGVGEQY

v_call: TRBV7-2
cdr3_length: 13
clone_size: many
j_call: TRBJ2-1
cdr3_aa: ASSTDIMEYNEQF

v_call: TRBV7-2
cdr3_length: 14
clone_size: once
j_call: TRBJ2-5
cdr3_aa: ANSFGLAGGQETQY

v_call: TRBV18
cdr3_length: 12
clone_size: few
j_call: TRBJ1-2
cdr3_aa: ASSPNRDRGGYT

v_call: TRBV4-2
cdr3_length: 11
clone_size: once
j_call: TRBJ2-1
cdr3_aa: VSSHPGGPEQF

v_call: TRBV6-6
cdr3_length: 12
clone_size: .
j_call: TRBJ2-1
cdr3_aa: ASTQLGALNEQF

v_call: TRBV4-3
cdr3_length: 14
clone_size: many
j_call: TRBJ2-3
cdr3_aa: ASSQVAGAVTDTQY

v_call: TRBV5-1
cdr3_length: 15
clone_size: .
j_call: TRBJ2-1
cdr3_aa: ASREGSTSGTLGEQF

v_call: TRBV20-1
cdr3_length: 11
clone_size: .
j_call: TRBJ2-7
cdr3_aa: SLDGGVSYEQY

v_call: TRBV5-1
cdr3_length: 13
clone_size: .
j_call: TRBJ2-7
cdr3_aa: ASSLAGDGNYEQY

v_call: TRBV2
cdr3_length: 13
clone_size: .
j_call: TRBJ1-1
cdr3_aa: ASSEAGFRVTEAF

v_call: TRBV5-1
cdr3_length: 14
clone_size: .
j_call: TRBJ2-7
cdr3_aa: ASYPTSGGRNYEQY

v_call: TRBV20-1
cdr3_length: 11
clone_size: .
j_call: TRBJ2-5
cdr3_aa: SAPHDRERIQY

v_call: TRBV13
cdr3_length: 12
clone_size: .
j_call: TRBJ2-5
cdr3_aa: ASSRDRWEETQY

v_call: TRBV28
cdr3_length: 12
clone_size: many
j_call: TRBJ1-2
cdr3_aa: ASSLSPVNYGYT

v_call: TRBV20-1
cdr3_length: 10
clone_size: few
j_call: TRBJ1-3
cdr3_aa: SARQGRDTIY

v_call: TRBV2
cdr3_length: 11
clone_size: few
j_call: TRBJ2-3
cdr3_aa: ASIGPLRDTQY

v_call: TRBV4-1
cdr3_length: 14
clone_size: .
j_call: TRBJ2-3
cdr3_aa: ASSPSGAGITDTQY

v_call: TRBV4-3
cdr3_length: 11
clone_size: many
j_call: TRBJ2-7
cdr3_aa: ASSSREGREQY

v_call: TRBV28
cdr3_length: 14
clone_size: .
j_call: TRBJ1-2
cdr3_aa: ASSRNRDRDLYGYT

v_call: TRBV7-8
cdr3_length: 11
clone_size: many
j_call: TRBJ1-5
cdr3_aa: ASSLAGDQPQH

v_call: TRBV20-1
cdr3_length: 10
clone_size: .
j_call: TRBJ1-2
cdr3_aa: SASLSDYGYT

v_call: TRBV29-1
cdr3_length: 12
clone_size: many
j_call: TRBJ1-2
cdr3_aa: SALRVDLNYGYT

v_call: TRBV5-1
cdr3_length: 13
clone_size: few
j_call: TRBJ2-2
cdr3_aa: ASSRTGGDTGELF